This T cell receptor beta chain was profiled in a study of blood T cell repertoires in COVID-19. Study processing details: Nucleated cell number was recorded as an estimate derived from reference gene primer amplification. Sequencing used immunoSEQ multiplex PCR; TCRdb keeps in-frame clones, though not all of them. V, J and clone size are taken as reported in that table, and D and trimming were inferred from the DNA itself. The table records about 140,000 clones, approximately 84% of them present only once. This clonotype was sampled from a woman aged 45-65 years with acute COVID-19. The sequenced sample consisted of PBMCs or T cells enriched from blood (not recorded which).

The CDR3 bases are TGCGCCAGCAGCTTAGCGGGATATGCAGATACGCAGTATTTT. Protein product: CASSLAGYADTQYF. V gene TRBV5-1 combines with J gene TRBJ2-3, with 7 bases fitting TRBD2. This CDR3 contains 14 residues. The V gene end was trimmed by 2 bases and the J gene end by 4 bases; junction bases not matched to a gene: 4. The V gene's germline CDR1 is SGHRS and CDR2 YFSETQ. The full variable domain, rest sourced from reference TRBV5-1 and TRBJ2-3, is KAGVTQTPRYLIKTRGQQVTLSCSPISGHRSVSWYQQTPGQGLQFLFEYFSETQRNKGNFPGRFSGRQFSNSRSEMNVSTLELGDSALYLCASSLAGYADTQYFGPGTRLTVL.